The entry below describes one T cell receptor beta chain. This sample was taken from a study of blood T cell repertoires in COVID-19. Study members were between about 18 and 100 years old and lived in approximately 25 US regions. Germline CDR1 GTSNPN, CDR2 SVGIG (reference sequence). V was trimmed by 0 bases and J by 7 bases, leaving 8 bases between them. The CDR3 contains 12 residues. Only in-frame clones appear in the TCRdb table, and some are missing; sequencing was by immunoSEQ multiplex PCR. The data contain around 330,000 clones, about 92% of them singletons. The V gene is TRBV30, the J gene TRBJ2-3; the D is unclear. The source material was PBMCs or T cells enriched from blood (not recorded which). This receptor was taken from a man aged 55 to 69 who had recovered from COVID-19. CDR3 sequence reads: CAWSVLINTQYF. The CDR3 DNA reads TGTGCCTGGAGTGTACTAATCAATACGCAGTATTTT. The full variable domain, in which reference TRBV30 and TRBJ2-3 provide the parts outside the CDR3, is SQTIHQWPATLVQPVGSPLSLECTVEGTSNPNLYWYRQAAGRGLQLLFYSVGIGQISSEVPQNLSASRPQDRQFILSSKKLLLSDSGFYLCAWSVLINTQYFGPGTRLTVL.